Below are 2 T cell receptor beta chains sequenced from a single sample in a study of T cell responses to AZD1222 COVID-19 vaccine. Profiling relied on immunoSEQ multiplex PCR, and the TCRdb table lists in-frame clones only, not all of them. There are 140,000 or so clones in the sample; 80% to 95% occur only once, and over 1.5% lies in the top ten. Specimen: peripheral blood, collected on day 0 of AZD1222 vaccination. The source of these receptors is an adult in good health.

The chain employs TRBV5-1 and TRBJ2-2; TRBD1 matches 9 bases. V gave up 1 base and J gave up 6 bases; unmatched junction bases: 4. CDR1 and CDR2 (germline): SGHRS, YFSETQ. This CDR3 is built from 15 residues. The CDR3 spells CASSLLDRGAGELFF. In nucleotides, the CDR3 is TGCGCCAGCAGCTTGTTGGACAGGGGAGCCGGGGAGCTGTTTTTT.

The chain uses TRBV5-4 and TRBJ2-7; possibly TRBD2 for D (6 bases). This CDR3 contains 14 residues. In germline, CDR1 is SGHNT, CDR2 YYREEE (reference sequence). The V gene lost 1 base and the J gene lost 0 bases, with 8 bases spanning the gap. CDR3 DNA sequence: TGTGCCAGCAGCTTGAGCGGGCTCTCCTACGAGCAGTACTTC. Its protein product is CASSLSGLSYEQYF.